Listed below are T cell receptor beta chains from one sample, sequenced in a study of regulatory T cells in long-lasting Graves disease. One entry per CDR3 protein results from TCRdb running MiXCR on the multiplex PCR reads. The table lists 350,000 to 500,000 distinct CDR3 sequences, about 15% of them singletons. The same specimen was also included in a second study, on T cells in Graves' hyperthyroidism and ophthalmopathy.

The sample was peripheral blood mononuclear cells (PBMCs), taken at new diagnosis, from a patient treated with antithyroid drugs. These receptors were taken from a woman in her 50s with Graves disease. Each CDR3 is given with its conserved first and last residue. Part of the rows lack a size; the others show once, few, many or a class for expanded clones.

V gene	J gene	clone size	CDR3 protein
TRBV4-1	TRBJ1-2	few	CASNPGGGNYGYTF
TRBV7-3	TRBJ2-1	many	CASSLGVGFYNEQFF
TRBV28	TRBJ1-1	-	CASSELTGGTEAFF
TRBV7-2	TRBJ2-5	many	CASSLAFRLGVGETQYF
TRBV10-3	TRBJ2-2	-	CATQKVLTGELFF
TRBV25-1	TRBJ2-5	-	CASSEYVDQETQYF
TRBV19	TRBJ1-5	many	CASTMGSPNSNQPQHF
TRBV30	TRBJ2-3	many	CAWSVGLAGAADTQYF
TRBV18	TRBJ2-3	many	CASLGQVSTDTQYF
TRBV28	TRBJ2-7	many	CASSFLKGHYYEQYF
TRBV19	TRBJ1-5	once	CASAYLPQRDQPQHF
TRBV12-3/TRBV12-4	TRBJ1-5	many	CASSRQGSSNQPQHF
TRBV10-3	TRBJ1-1	many	CAIRDGEMNTEAFF
TRBV7-6	TRBJ1-2	-	CASSLVEGHGYGYTF
TRBV7-3	TRBJ2-1	many	CASSLTGTTYNEQFF
TRBV29-1	TRBJ2-5	few	CSVAHRVGTQYF
TRBV28	TRBJ1-1	many	CASSFIRGTEAFF
TRBV29-1	TRBJ2-7	few	CSVEDKRDYEQYF
TRBV12-3/TRBV12-4	TRBJ2-1	many	CASRSARAHNEQFF
TRBV29-1	TRBJ2-7	many	CSVRRENSYEQYF
TRBV19	TRBJ2-1	-	CASNPGLAGEKSYNEQFF
TRBV28	TRBJ1-1	many	CASDRGRFENTEAFF
TRBV6-1	TRBJ2-5	-	CASRPALVIGGQETQYF
TRBV5-4	TRBJ1-2	-	CASSLDSRTGATGYTF
TRBV28	TRBJ2-7	many	CASSLMWAAYSYEQYF
TRBV10-1	TRBJ2-2	few	CASSEVGANTGELFF
TRBV29-1	TRBJ1-1	many	CSVELGQGSTEAFF
TRBV3-1	TRBJ1-1	many	CASSQELGNTEAFF
TRBV24-1	TRBJ2-2	many	CATSYVGATGELFF
TRBV12-3/TRBV12-4	TRBJ2-1	-	CASSFPGLAGTSSYNEQFF
TRBV28	TRBJ1-2	many	CASRMPGFPNYGYTF
TRBV20-1	TRBJ2-2	few	CSASLTGITGELFF
TRBV28	TRBJ2-7	many	CASSLWDRVGYEQYF
TRBV11-2	TRBJ2-5	many	CASSLGDTGRETQYF
TRBV12-3/TRBV12-4	TRBJ1-1	many	CASSPRVSTEAFF
TRBV5-1	TRBJ1-6	many	CASSQGQSEPLHF
TRBV28	TRBJ2-5	-	CASSPPGLAGEETQYF
TRBV14	TRBJ2-7	many	CASSPSGSYEQYF
TRBV28	TRBJ1-5	many	CACRGQLGNQPQHF
TRBV12-3/TRBV12-4	TRBJ2-7	many	CASSFGRETNEQYF
TRBV6-5	TRBJ1-1	-	CASSYFDGLDTEAFF
TRBV2	TRBJ2-1	many	CASSEQQDNEQFF
TRBV7-8	TRBJ2-7	few	CASSQRDSNYEQYF
TRBV28	TRBJ2-5	many	CASRRQGYGETQYF
TRBV9	TRBJ2-3	-	CASSGTDEDTQYF
TRBV7-9	TRBJ2-1	-	CASSGLAGGTYNEQFF
TRBV12-3/TRBV12-4	TRBJ2-7	many	CASSFFSSPYEQYF
TRBV5-6	TRBJ2-1	-	CASSHRVGSYNEQFF
TRBV27	TRBJ1-1	many	CASSSQGWEAFF
TRBV14	TRBJ2-5	-	CASSQAWGRETQYF
TRBV6-2/TRBV6-3	TRBJ1-1	few	CASTRILNTEAFF
TRBV2	TRBJ2-1	many	CASSEERRPRLAVSYNEQFF
TRBV7-9	TRBJ1-5	many	CASSSTTGTLSNQPQHF